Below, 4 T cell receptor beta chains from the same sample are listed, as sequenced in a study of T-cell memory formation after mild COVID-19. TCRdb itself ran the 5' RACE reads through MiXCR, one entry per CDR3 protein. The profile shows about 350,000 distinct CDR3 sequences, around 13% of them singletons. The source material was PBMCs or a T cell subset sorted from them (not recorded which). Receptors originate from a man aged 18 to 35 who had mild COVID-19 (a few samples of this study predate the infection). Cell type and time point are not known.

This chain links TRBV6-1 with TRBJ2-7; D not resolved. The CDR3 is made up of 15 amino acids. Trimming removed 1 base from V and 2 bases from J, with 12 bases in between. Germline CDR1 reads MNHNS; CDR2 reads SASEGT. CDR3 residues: CASSEGPIDTYEQYV. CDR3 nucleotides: TGTGCCAGCAGTGAAGGTCCTATCGATACCTACGAGCAGTACGTC.

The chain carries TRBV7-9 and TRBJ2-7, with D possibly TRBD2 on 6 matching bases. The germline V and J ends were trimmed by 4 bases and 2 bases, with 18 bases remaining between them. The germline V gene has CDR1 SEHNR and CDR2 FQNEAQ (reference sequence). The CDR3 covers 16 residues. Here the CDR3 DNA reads TGTGCCAGCAGCTCGAGTAAGGAGGGAAAAACCTACGAGCAGTACTTC. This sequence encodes CASSSSKEGKTYEQYF. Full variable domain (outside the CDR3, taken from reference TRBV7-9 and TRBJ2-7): DTGVSQNPRHKITKRGQNVTFRCDPISEHNRLYWYRQTLGQGPEFLTYFQNEAQLEKSRLLSDRFSAERPKGSFSTLEIQRTEQGDSAMYLCASSSSKEGKTYEQYFGPGTRLTVT.

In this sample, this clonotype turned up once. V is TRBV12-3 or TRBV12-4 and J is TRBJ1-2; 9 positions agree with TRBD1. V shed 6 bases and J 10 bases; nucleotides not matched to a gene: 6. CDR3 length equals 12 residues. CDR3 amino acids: CASRVGTGPYTF. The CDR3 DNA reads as TGTGCCAGCAGAGTGGGGACAGGGCCCTACACCTTC.

The CDR3 DNA is TGTGCCAGTAGTGCCCAGACTGCGGTCCTGAGTTCGAGGGACTATGGCTACACCTTC. The encoded protein is CASSAQTAVLSSRDYGYTF. The J gene is TRBJ1-2, the V gene TRBV19; no clear D gene. This CDR3 has 19 amino acids. V was cut by 5 bases and J by 3 bases, with 28 bases left in between. The germline V gene encodes CDR1 LNHDA and CDR2 SQIVND (reference sequence).